This T cell receptor (beta chain) was sequenced during a study of neoadjuvant nivolumab and ipilimumab in lung cancer. Study-level information: Nivolumab 3 mg/kg was given days 1, 15 and 29, plus ipilimumab 1 mg/kg day 1 in combination. General study findings and limits: A small number of samples were TCR sequenced. Only two of four nivolumab-treated tumors gained richness and clonality by surgery. Resected tumors had greater TCR richness and clonality than uninvolved lung.

The CDR3 contains 14 residues. Germline trimming cut 0 bases from V and 6 bases from J; bases unmatched to any gene: 3. Germline V CDR1 and CDR2: SGHRS, YFSETQ. Using immunoSEQ multiplex PCR, the repertoire was profiled, and TCRdb retains in-frame clones only, with some absent. The sample has 10,000 to 15,000 clones, 90% to 96% seen once; the top ten hold roughly 2.5%. Concerning this clone: Its antigen remains unknown.

This chain uses TRBV5-1 with TRBJ1-2; 9 nucleotides match TRBD1. The TCR originated in an adult with non-small cell lung cancer. The material sequenced was peripheral blood, taken after neoadjuvant nivolumab, alone or with ipilimumab, at or shortly before surgery. The CDR3 sequence: CASSLEGQGNGYTF. The DNA for the CDR3 is TGCGCCAGCAGCTTGGAAGGACAGGGGAATGGCTACACCTTC.